The T cell receptor (beta chain) described here comes from a study of cytomegalovirus exposure and HLA in healthy donors. General study findings and limits: Indistinguishable V segments such as TRBV6-2 and TRBV6-3 were excluded. In presence/absence analyses, roughly uniform sequencing depth across donors was assumed. A later analysis associated 16,000 or so TCR beta sequences with HLA alleles at a 0.05 false discovery rate.

A note on this clone: Antigen specificity is unknown.

Healthy individuals who donated bone marrow served as the donors. The PCR was carried out with 60 Vbeta primers and 13 Jbeta primers. Clones were read by immunoSEQ multiplex PCR, and TCRdb kept only the in-frame ones, dropping some. The sample contains approximately 130,000 clones, about four fifths of which appear only once. There are 13 residues in the CDR3. The germline CDR1 and CDR2 sequences are SEHNR and FQNEAQ (reference sequence). J lost 9 bases, V lost 5 bases, and 5 bases had no gene match. The gene calls are TRBV7-9 and TRBJ2-3; TRBD1 matches 10 bases. The source is a male donor in good health and CMV-seronegative. The source material was PBMCs. The CDR3 sequence: CASSPGTGDTQYF. CDR3 coding DNA: TGTGCCAGCAGCCCGGGGACAGGGGACACGCAGTATTTT.